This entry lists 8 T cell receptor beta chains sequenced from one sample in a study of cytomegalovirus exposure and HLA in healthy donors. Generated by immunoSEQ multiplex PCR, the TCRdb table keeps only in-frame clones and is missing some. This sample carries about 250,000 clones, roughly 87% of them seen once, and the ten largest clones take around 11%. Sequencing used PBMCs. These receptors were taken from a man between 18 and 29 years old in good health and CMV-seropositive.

DNA of the CDR3: TGTGCCAGCAGCTTATTGGGGGAAGCTAACTATGGCTACACCTTC. Its translation is CASSLLGEANYGYTF. The chain combines TRBV7-2 with TRBJ1-2; D is possibly TRBD1 (5 bases). Germline values: CDR1 SGHTA, CDR2 FQGNSA. The length of the CDR3 is 15 residues. Trimming cost V 2 bases and J 0 bases, with 10 bases left between them. Full variable domain (remainder filled in from reference TRBV7-2 and TRBJ1-2): GAGVSQSPSNKVTEKGKDVELRCDPISGHTALYWYRQSLGQGLEFLIYFQGNSAPDKSGLPSDRFSAERTGGSVSTLTIQRTQQEDSAVYLCASSLLGEANYGYTFGSGTRLTVV.

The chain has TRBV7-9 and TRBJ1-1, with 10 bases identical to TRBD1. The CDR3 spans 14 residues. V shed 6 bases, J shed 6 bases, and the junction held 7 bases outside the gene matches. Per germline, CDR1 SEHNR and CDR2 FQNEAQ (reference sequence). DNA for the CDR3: TGTGCCAGCAGGGGACAGGGGAGGTTCTCTGAAGCTTTCTTT. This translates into CASRGQGRFSEAFF.

The CDR3 reads CASSVDGTGSYGYTF. DNA of the CDR3: TGTGCCAGCAGCGTAGATGGGACAGGAAGCTATGGCTACACCTTC. The gene calls are TRBV9 and TRBJ1-2, with 8 bases identical to TRBD1. This CDR3 spans 15 amino acids. Germline assignment: CDR1 SGDLS and CDR2 YYNGEE. The V gene end was trimmed by 0 bases and the J gene end by 4 bases; junction bases not matched to a gene: 5.

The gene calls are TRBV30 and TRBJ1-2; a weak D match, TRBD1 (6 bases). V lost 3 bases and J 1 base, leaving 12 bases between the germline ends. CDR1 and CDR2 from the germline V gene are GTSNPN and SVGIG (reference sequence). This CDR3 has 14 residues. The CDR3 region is CAWRTRGGNYGYTF. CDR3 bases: TGTGCCTGGAGAACTCGAGGGGGTAACTATGGCTACACCTTC.

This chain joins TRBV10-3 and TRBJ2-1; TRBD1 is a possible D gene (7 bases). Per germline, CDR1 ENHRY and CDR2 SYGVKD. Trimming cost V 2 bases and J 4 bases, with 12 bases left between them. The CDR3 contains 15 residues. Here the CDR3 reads CAISEAGQPYNEQFF. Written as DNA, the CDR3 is TGTGCCATCAGTGAGGCGGGACAGCCTTACAATGAGCAGTTCTTC.

In nucleotides, the CDR3 is TGTGCCTGGAGCTCGCTTTTGGGACTAGCGGGAGCTCTCCCGGGGGCAGATACGCAGTATTTT. Residues: CAWSSLLGLAGALPGADTQYF. The J gene is TRBJ2-3, the V gene TRBV30; 14 nucleotides line up with TRBD2. There are 21 residues in the CDR3. Trimming removed 3 bases from V and 4 bases from J; junction bases left unmatched: 21. Germline-derived CDR1 and CDR2 are GTSNPN and SVGIG (reference sequence).

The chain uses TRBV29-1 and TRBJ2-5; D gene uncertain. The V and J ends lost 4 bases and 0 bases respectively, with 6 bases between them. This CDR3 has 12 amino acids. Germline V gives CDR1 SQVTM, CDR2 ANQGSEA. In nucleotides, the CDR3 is TGCAGCGTTGTAACCGACCAAGAGACCCAGTACTTC. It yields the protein CSVVTDQETQYF. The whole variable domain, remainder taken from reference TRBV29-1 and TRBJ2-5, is SAVISQKPSRDICQRGTSLTIQCQVDSQVTMMFWYRQQPGQSLTLIATANQGSEATYESGFVIDKFPISRPNLTFSTLTVSNMSPEDSSIYLCSVVTDQETQYFGPGTRLLVL.

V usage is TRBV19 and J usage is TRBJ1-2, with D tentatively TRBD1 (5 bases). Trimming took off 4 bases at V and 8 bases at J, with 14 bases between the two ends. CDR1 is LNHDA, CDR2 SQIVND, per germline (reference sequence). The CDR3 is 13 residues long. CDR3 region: CASSRGPGGGYTF. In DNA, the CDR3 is TGTGCCAGTAGTAGGGGCCCTGGAGGAGGCTACACCTTC.